The clone carrying this T cell receptor beta chain appeared a few times. No antigen is known for it. The sample belongs to a study of Ad26.COV2.S vaccination and SARS-CoV-2 variants. General study findings and limits: Breadth and depth estimates from TCRs may understate total T cell responses. Vaccine recipients had higher spike-specific TCR breadth than placebo recipients.

The CDR3 sequence is 15 residues long. The germline gives CDR1 SGHAT, CDR2 FQDESV (reference sequence). V dropped 5 bases and J dropped 1; count of bases not matched to a gene: 7. The data were produced by immunoSEQ multiplex PCR, yet TCRdb's version contains in-frame clones alone and is incomplete. The sample lists about 180,000 clones; around 88% were seen once. This material consisted of peripheral blood, taken after recovery from COVID-19. This receptor was obtained from a human donor who had recovered from COVID-19. The chain combines TRBV11-1 with TRBJ1-1; 7 bases fit TRBD1. CDR3 DNA: TGTGCCAGCAGCGCGACAGGGAGAGGGAACACTGAAGCTTTCTTT. Its protein product is CASSATGRGNTEAFF.